These 29 T cell receptor beta chains originate from one sample sequenced in a study of cytomegalovirus exposure and HLA in healthy donors. Primers for the PCR totalled 60 Vbeta and 13 Jbeta. The repertoire was sequenced with immunoSEQ multiplex PCR; TCRdb's copy has only in-frame clones and lacks some. Of fewer than 250,000 clones in the sample, roughly 83% were seen once. Sample: PBMCs. The origin of the receptors is a boy aged 2 to 9 in good health and CMV-seronegative.

This chain connects TRBV2 to TRBJ2-7; a weak D match, TRBD1 (5 bases). The CDR3 covers 14 residues. CDR1 is SNHLY, CDR2 FYNNEI, per germline. Trimming shortened V by 5 bases and J by 2 bases, and 13 bases separated the two germline ends. Written as DNA, the CDR3 is TGTGCCAGCAGTATTACAGGTTTCGCCTACGAGCAGTACTTC. Protein: CASSITGFAYEQYF.

V usage is TRBV5-5 and J usage is TRBJ1-5; D is possibly TRBD1 (6 bases). Germline V CDR1 and CDR2: SGHKS, YYEKEE (reference sequence). The CDR3 is 17 amino acids. Deletions cut 1 base from V and 0 bases from J, with 14 bases between. The CDR3 nucleotides read TGTGCCAGCAGCTTGAATCAGGGGACCTATAGCAATCAGCCCCAGCATTTT. Protein product: CASSLNQGTYSNQPQHF.

This clone occurred a few times. The genes are TRBV9 and TRBJ2-1, with 12 positions matching TRBD2. The CDR3 has 16 amino acids. The germline V gene encodes CDR1 SGDLS and CDR2 YYNGEE. V shed 3 bases, J shed 7 bases, and the junction held 8 bases outside the gene matches. The CDR3 nucleotides read TGTGCCAGCAGCGCCGACCCCCTAGCGGGAGGGAATGAGCAGTTCTTC. The encoded protein is CASSADPLAGGNEQFF.

The J gene is TRBJ2-2, the V gene TRBV5-5; 10 positions agree with TRBD2. The V gene's germline CDR1 is SGHKS and CDR2 YYEKEE (reference sequence). Trimming took 0 bases from V and 1 from J; bases not matched to a gene: 6. This CDR3 region has 18 residues. In DNA, the CDR3 is TGTGCCAGCAGCTTGGGAGCTAGCGGGAGTCGGAACACCGGGGAGCTGTTTTTT. Its protein is CASSLGASGSRNTGELFF.

The chain links TRBV18 to TRBJ1-1; D is ambiguous. V was cut by 3 bases and J by 5 bases, with 19 bases left in between. The germline CDR1 and CDR2 sequences are KGHSH and LQKENI. The CDR3 has 16 amino acids. The CDR3 reads CASSPSTRLDGTEAFF. The CDR3 nucleotides are TGTGCCAGCTCACCTTCCACGCGGCTCGACGGAACTGAAGCTTTCTTT.

The chain joins TRBV15 to TRBJ2-1, with TRBD2 matching 8 bases. CDR1 and CDR2 from the germline V gene are LNHNV and YYDKDF (reference sequence). The CDR3 sequence is 15 residues long. V was clipped by 5 bases and J by 4 bases; unmatched bases: 7. The DNA of the CDR3 is TGTGCCACCAGCTCCGGGACTAGGGGTTACAATGAGCAGTTCTTC. This codes for CATSSGTRGYNEQFF.

The genes are TRBV7-2 and TRBJ2-5, with TRBD2 matching over 7 bases. From germline, CDR1 is SGHTA and CDR2 FQGNSA. J lost 5 bases, V lost 2 bases, and 14 bases had no gene match. This CDR3 region has 17 residues. The CDR3 is CASSLRASRELGETQYF. CDR3 coding DNA: TGTGCCAGCAGCTTACGGGCGTCGCGGGAGTTAGGGGAGACCCAGTACTTC.

The CDR3 coding sequence is TGCAGCGTTGACTCGGACAGGGTAACCTATGGCTACACCTTC. It codes for CSVDSDRVTYGYTF. The chain carries TRBV29-1 and TRBJ1-2; 8 positions match TRBD1. The CDR3 contains 14 residues. The V segment lost 3 bases and the J segment 4 bases; nucleotides outside the gene matches: 7. From germline, CDR1 is SQVTM and CDR2 ANQGSEA.

The chain has TRBV10-3 and TRBJ1-4; the D gene is possibly TRBD1 (6 bases). The ends were cut back, 10 bases at V and 0 bases at J, with 9 bases in the middle. CDR3 length: 13 amino acids. Looked up from germline, CDR1 is ENHRY and CDR2 is SYGVKD. CDR3 in amino acids: CASQGSTNEKLFF. DNA of the CDR3: TGTGCCAGCCAGGGGTCAACTAATGAAAAACTGTTTTTT.

V is TRBV6-1 and J is TRBJ1-5, with TRBD1 matching 8 bases. This CDR3 is 18 amino acids long. Trimming cost V 1 base and J 1 base; bases outside gene matches: 9. The germline gives CDR1 MNHNS, CDR2 SASEGT. The CDR3: CASSEVGRGLLSNQPQHF. As DNA, the CDR3 is TGTGCCAGCAGTGAAGTGGGCAGGGGGCTGTTGAGCAATCAGCCCCAGCATTTT.

J is TRBJ1-1 and V is TRBV5-1; no clear D gene. The germline gives CDR1 SGHRS, CDR2 YFSETQ. The length of the CDR3 is 11 residues. V lost 5 bases, J lost 8 bases, and 10 bases lay in between. The CDR3 reads CASSGGEEAFF. The CDR3 nucleotides read TGCGCCAGCAGTGGTGGGGAGGAAGCTTTCTTT.

This clone was seen only once. This chain uses TRBV5-1 with TRBJ2-1; 12 bases line up with TRBD2. Germline V gives CDR1 SGHRS, CDR2 YFSETQ. CDR3 length: 18 amino acids. Losses at the gene ends were 0 bases for V and 8 bases for J; bases not matched to a gene: 12. The CDR3 DNA reads as TGCGCCAGCAGCTTGGGACTAGCGGGAGCCAGCAAGAGGTATGAGCAGTTCTTC. Protein sequence: CASSLGLAGASKRYEQFF.

The V gene is TRBV2, the J gene TRBJ2-1, with D perhaps TRBD1 (6 bases). CDR3 size: 17 residues. Trimming removed 5 bases at V and 5 bases at J, with 22 bases between. Germline V gene data show CDR1 as SNHLY and CDR2 as FYNNEI. The CDR3 sequence is CASSNHRDITDNNEQFF. The CDR3 nucleotides are TGTGCCAGCAGTAACCACCGGGACATCACGGATAACAATGAGCAGTTCTTC.

V gene TRBV7-8 combines with J gene TRBJ2-7, with 7 nucleotides matching TRBD2. V trimming: 0 bases; J trimming: 2 bases; junction bases outside the gene matches: 7. In germline, CDR1 is SGHVS, CDR2 FQNEAQ. This CDR3 comprises 16 residues. Here the CDR3 reads CASSLAVGTTTYEQYF. In DNA form, the CDR3 reads TGTGCCAGCAGCTTAGCTGTAGGGACTACTACCTACGAGCAGTACTTC.

The chain links TRBV19 to TRBJ2-5; 7 positions match TRBD2. The CDR3 contains 13 residues. In germline, CDR1 is LNHDA, CDR2 SQIVND (reference sequence). The V gene end was trimmed by 3 bases and the J gene end by 4 bases; junction bases not matched to a gene: 2. CDR3 DNA: TGTGCCAGTAGTATTTTAGCGGGAGAGACCCAGTACTTC. It specifies CASSILAGETQYF.

CDR3 in DNA: TGCGCCAGCAGCTCGGCCGGGACTAGCCGTTACAATGAGCAGTTCTTC. Translated: CASSSAGTSRYNEQFF. V is TRBV5-1 and J is TRBJ2-1; 9 nucleotides line up with TRBD2. The CDR3 runs 16 residues. Germline V gene sequence: CDR1 SGHRS, CDR2 YFSETQ. The junction had 8 bases not matched to a gene; V was cut back by 3 bases and J by 4 bases. The full variable domain, completed using reference TRBV5-1 and TRBJ2-1, is KAGVTQTPRYLIKTRGQQVTLSCSPISGHRSVSWYQQTPGQGLQFLFEYFSETQRNKGNFPGRFSGRQFSNSRSEMNVSTLELGDSALYLCASSSAGTSRYNEQFFGPGTRLTVL.

This rearrangement joins TRBV30 to TRBJ1-1; D may be TRBD1 (5 bases). The CDR3 totals 14 residues. The V end lost 2 bases, the J end lost 1 base, and 11 bases lay between the germline ends. Germline V CDR1 and CDR2: GTSNPN, SVGIG (reference sequence). The CDR3 region is CAWSPGLANTEAFF. The CDR3 DNA follows: TGTGCCTGGAGTCCAGGGTTGGCGAACACTGAAGCTTTCTTT.

J is TRBJ2-3 and V is TRBV5-4; 10 bases are a match to TRBD2. The V gene end was trimmed by 0 bases and the J gene end by 0 bases; junction bases not matched to a gene: 7. Looked up from germline, CDR1 is SGHNT and CDR2 is YYREEE (reference sequence). The CDR3 has 18 residues. The CDR3 DNA reads as TGTGCCAGCAGCTTGGCCTTAACGACTAGCGGGAGCACAGATACGCAGTATTTT. This translates into CASSLALTTSGSTDTQYF.

This clone was found a few times. The V call is TRBV15, the J call TRBJ2-3; TRBD1 is a possible D gene (6 bases). Germline V lookup: CDR1 LNHNV, CDR2 YYDKDF (reference sequence). The germline V and J ends were trimmed by 1 base and 0 bases, with 8 bases remaining between them. CDR3 length: 15 amino acids. The DNA of the CDR3 is TGTGCCACCAGCAGAGCCCAGGGGAGCACAGATACGCAGTATTTT. It codes for CATSRAQGSTDTQYF.

The V call is TRBV6-1, the J call TRBJ1-5, with D uncertain. V was clipped by 1 base and J by 4 bases, with 8 bases between them. Germline values: CDR1 MNHNS, CDR2 SASEGT. CDR3 length: 14 residues. CDR3 DNA sequence: TGTGCCAGCAGTGAAGACACCTTGAATCAGCCCCAGCATTTT. This gives the protein CASSEDTLNQPQHF.

The CDR3 bases are TGTGCCTGGGGTAACAACAATGAGCAGTTCTTC. This codes for CAWGNNNEQFF. The chain joins TRBV30 to TRBJ2-1, with D unresolved. The CDR3 spans 11 residues. CDR1 is GTSNPN, CDR2 SVGIG, per germline (reference sequence). V dropped 5 bases and J dropped 5 bases, with 7 bases sitting between them.

V usage is TRBV6-1 and J usage is TRBJ2-5; TRBD1 might be the D (5 bases). Germline V gene lookup returns CDR1 MNHNS and CDR2 SASEGT. V was cut by 9 bases and J by 5 bases, with 7 bases left in between. The CDR3 covers 10 residues. In nucleotides, the CDR3 is TGTGCCAGGGGGCTGGAGACCCAGTACTTC. The encoded protein is CARGLETQYF.

This chain links TRBV10-2 with TRBJ2-7; D is unresolved. V was shortened by 3 bases and J by 1 base, with 10 bases between the two germline ends. CDR1 WSHSY and CDR2 SAAADI come from the germline V gene. The CDR3 consists of 14 residues. The CDR3 spells CASSESPRSYEQYF. The CDR3, as DNA: TGCGCCAGCAGTGAAAGCCCGCGATCCTACGAGCAGTACTTC.

J is TRBJ1-2 and V is TRBV7-8; perhaps TRBD1 as D (6 bases). V was cut by 1 base and J by 7 bases, with 16 bases left in between. CDR1 and CDR2 from the germline V gene are SGHVS and FQNEAQ. CDR3 size: 15 residues. The CDR3 reads CASSLGGGGETGYTF. The CDR3 coding sequence is TGTGCCAGCAGCTTAGGGGGAGGGGGGGAAACTGGCTACACCTTC.

The rearrangement links TRBV29-1 to TRBJ1-2; 9 bases are a match to TRBD1. Looked up from germline, CDR1 is SQVTM and CDR2 is ANQGSEA. With 1 base clipped from V and 4 bases from J, the junction kept 10 bases outside the gene matches. The CDR3 has 16 amino acids. CDR3 sequence: CSVEGHRGRGTYGYTF. The CDR3 nucleotides read TGCAGCGTTGAAGGACACAGGGGGCGCGGAACCTATGGCTACACCTTC. Supplemented by reference TRBV29-1 and TRBJ1-2, the full variable domain reads SAVISQKPSRDICQRGTSLTIQCQVDSQVTMMFWYRQQPGQSLTLIATANQGSEATYESGFVIDKFPISRPNLTFSTLTVSNMSPEDSSIYLCSVEGHRGRGTYGYTFGSGTRLTVV.

The V gene is TRBV1, the J gene TRBJ2-5; the table's D call TRBD2 went unverified against the DNA. The better agreement between TRBJ2-7 and the DNA end casts doubt on the J call. TRBV1 is a listed pseudogene. The CDR3 consists of 15 residues. CDR3 in amino acids: CLTTNPQYGDYEQYF. DNA of the CDR3: TGCCTCACCACCAATCCCCAATACGGGGACTACGAGCAGTACTTC.

This rearrangement joins TRBV11-2 to TRBJ1-5, with a weak D call TRBD1 (6 bases). V was shortened by 5 bases and J by 3 bases, with 17 bases between the two germline ends. Germline CDR1 and CDR2: SGHAT and FQNNGV. CDR3 size: 16 residues. CDR3 DNA: TGTGCCAGCAGCCCCGACCTGACAGGCTACAATCAGCCCCAGCATTTT. Translation gives CASSPDLTGYNQPQHF.

V is TRBV30 and J is TRBJ2-1; TRBD2 matches at 7 bases. CDR1 is GTSNPN and CDR2 is SVGIG in the germline V gene (reference sequence). CDR3 length: 13 residues. J gave up 10 bases and V 2 bases, and 8 bases lay outside the gene matches. This CDR3 reads CAWSTGPGREQFF. The DNA of the CDR3 is TGTGCCTGGAGTACCGGCCCCGGGAGGGAGCAGTTCTTC.

This CDR3 reads CASSYGLLSRIGYTF. The CDR3 coding sequence is TGTGCCAGCAGTTACGGGCTCCTGAGCCGGATTGGCTACACCTTC. The chain uses TRBV6-6 and TRBJ1-2; D is undetermined. The CDR3 contains 15 residues. V shed 2 bases and J shed 7 bases, with 17 bases lying between them. Germline values: CDR1 MNHNY, CDR2 SVGAGI (reference sequence).